The 31 T cell receptor beta chains given below trace back to one sample, sequenced in a study of Ad26.COV2.S vaccination and SARS-CoV-2 variants. The method was immunoSEQ multiplex PCR; TCRdb's version includes in-frame clones alone and lacks a portion of them. The sample carries 440,000 or so clones, about 90% recorded once. The treatment denotes: roughly 20 received Ad26.COV2.S at low or high dose, single or two shots; about five received placebo; per-sample allocation not given. The samples were gathered on day 63 after the first injection of vaccine or placebo. Sequencing was performed on peripheral blood, taken in a trial of Ad26.COV2.S vaccine versus placebo. Receptors originate from a person aged 18-65 years who received the Ad26.COV2.S COVID-19 vaccine or a placebo.

The rearrangement links TRBV20-1 to TRBJ2-5, with D possibly TRBD2 on 6 matching bases. The CDR3 runs 13 residues. The ends were cut back, 3 bases at V and 2 bases at J, with 10 bases in the middle. CDR1 and CDR2 from the germline V gene are DFQATT and SNEGSKA (reference sequence). The CDR3 is CSASLALQETQYF. The CDR3 nucleotides read TGCAGTGCTAGTCTAGCGCTGCAAGAGACCCAGTACTTC.

DNA for the CDR3: TGCAGTGCTAGTGGTAGTGTCGAGGCTAATAGCTACAATGAGCAGTTCTTC. It encodes CSASGSVEANSYNEQFF. The rearrangement joins TRBV20-1 to TRBJ2-1, with D unclear. The V gene lost 3 bases and the J gene lost 3 bases, with 21 bases spanning the gap. From germline, CDR1 is DFQATT and CDR2 SNEGSKA (reference sequence). CDR3 length: 17 amino acids.

The chain joins TRBV4-3 to TRBJ2-3; a possible D gene is TRBD2 (6 bases). CDR3 size: 17 residues. Germline CDR1 and CDR2: LGHNA and YSLEER. Trimming pared 0 bases from V and 0 bases from J, leaving 13 bases between. The CDR3 DNA sequence: TGCGCCAGCAGCCAAGATCTAGGGGCGGGGAGCACAGATACGCAGTATTTT. Its translation is CASSQDLGAGSTDTQYF.

This sequence joins TRBV6-2 or TRBV6-3 and TRBJ1-5; maybe TRBD1 (5 bases). The CDR3 has 15 residues. The germline CDR1 and CDR2 sequences are MNHEY and SVGEGT. Trimming stripped 4 bases from V and 3 bases from J, with 13 bases between. The CDR3, as DNA: TGTGCCAGCAGTTCCCTAATACAGGTCAATCAGCCCCAGCATTTT. Protein sequence: CASSSLIQVNQPQHF.

The rearrangement joins TRBV12-3 or TRBV12-4 to TRBJ2-5, with unresolved D. This CDR3 comprises 13 residues. V lost 5 bases, J lost 0 bases, and 7 bases lay in between. CDR3 sequence (DNA): TGTGCCAGCAGTCCCGGGTACCAAGAGACCCAGTACTTC. It specifies CASSPGYQETQYF.

The V and J genes are TRBV15 and TRBJ2-7; D possibly corresponds to TRBD1 (6 bases). CDR1 and CDR2 (germline): LNHNV, YYDKDF (reference sequence). There are 16 residues in the CDR3. Trimming cost V 1 base and J 0 bases, with 13 bases left between them. The CDR3, as DNA: TGTGCCACCAGCAGAGCGGGACACCCGAACTCCTACGAGCAGTACTTC. Amino acids: CATSRAGHPNSYEQYF.

This clone came up a few times. The chain links TRBV2 to TRBJ2-3; no clear D gene. CDR3 length equals 14 residues. Germline V lookup: CDR1 SNHLY, CDR2 FYNNEI. With 3 bases removed from V and 2 bases from J, the gap between germline ends came to 9 bases. DNA of the CDR3: TGTGCCAGCAGTGAGGTAGCCACCACAGATACGCAGTATTTT. Protein: CASSEVATTDTQYF. The entire variable domain, with the rest obtained from reference TRBV2 and TRBJ2-3, is as follows: EPEVTQTPSHQVTQMGQEVILRCVPISNHLYFYWYRQILGQKVEFLVSFYNNEISEKSEIFDDQFSVERPDGSNFTLKIRSTKLEDSAMYFCASSEVATTDTQYFGPGTRLTVL.

V is TRBV5-5 and J is TRBJ2-1; no clear D. This CDR3 has 11 residues. The germline V gene encodes CDR1 SGHKS and CDR2 YYEKEE (reference sequence). The V end lost 0 bases, the J end lost 9 bases, and 4 bases lay between the germline ends. The CDR3 DNA follows: TGTGCCAGCAGCTTGGGGGTTGAGCAGTTCTTC. Protein sequence: CASSLGVEQFF. The full variable domain, in which reference TRBV5-5 and TRBJ2-1 provide the parts outside the CDR3, is DAGVTQSPTHLIKTRGQQVTLRCSPISGHKSVSWYQQVLGQGPQFIFQYYEKEERGRGNFPDRFSARQFPNYSSELNVNALLLGDSALYLCASSLGVEQFFGPGTRLTVL.

The chain has TRBV29-1 and TRBJ2-5, with a tentative D call TRBD1 (5 bases). Trimming took 4 bases from V and 5 from J, leaving 14 bases between them. Looked up from germline, CDR1 is SQVTM and CDR2 is ANQGSEA. The CDR3 covers 13 residues. DNA of the CDR3: TGCAGCGTTGGGGGCCGATTTATGGAGACCCAGTACTTC. Translation gives CSVGGRFMETQYF.

The chain links TRBV7-8 to TRBJ2-2, with D uncertain. Germline V CDR1 and CDR2: SGHVS, FQNEAQ. V shed 5 bases and J shed 0 bases, with 10 bases lying between them. The length of the CDR3 is 15 residues. CDR3 sequence: CASSGSDTNTGELFF. In nucleotides, the CDR3 is TGTGCCAGCAGCGGGTCGGATACGAACACCGGGGAGCTGTTTTTT. The complete variable domain, with remaining parts taken from reference TRBV7-8 and TRBJ2-2, reads GAGVSQSPRYKVAKRGQDVALRCDPISGHVSLFWYQQALGQGPEFLTYFQNEAQLDKSGLPSDRFFAERPEGSVSTLKIQRTQQEDSAVYLCASSGSDTNTGELFFGEGSRLTVL.

V usage is TRBV29-1 and J usage is TRBJ2-1; D gene ambiguous. The V end was cut by 8 bases, the J end by 0 bases, with 8 bases between. Germline CDR1 reads SQVTM; CDR2 reads ANQGSEA. This CDR3 has 12 amino acids. DNA of the CDR3: TGCAGCACCCGGAGCTCCTACAATGAGCAGTTCTTC. As protein: CSTRSSYNEQFF.

V is TRBV7-3 and J is TRBJ2-1; 15 bases agree with TRBD2. CDR3 length equals 16 residues. CDR1 and CDR2 (germline): SGHTA, FQGTGA. V lost 5 bases to trimming and J lost 9 bases; unmatched junction nucleotides: 8. The CDR3 DNA is TGTGCCAGCAGCCAGGGACTAGCGGGAGGACGGGGTGAGCAGTTCTTC. Its protein product is CASSQGLAGGRGEQFF.

The chain recombines TRBV9 with TRBJ1-4; no clear D. This CDR3 region has 14 residues. The V end was cut by 0 bases, the J end by 0 bases, with 3 bases between. Germline lookup yields CDR1 SGDLS and CDR2 YYNGEE. DNA for the CDR3: TGTGCCAGCAGCGTAGGACCAACTAATGAAAAACTGTTTTTT. Translation gives CASSVGPTNEKLFF. Variable domain in full (rest from reference TRBV9 and TRBJ1-4): DSGVTQTPKHLITATGQRVTLRCSPRSGDLSVYWYQQSLDQGLQFLIQYYNGEERAKGNILERFSAQQFPDLHSELNLSSLELGDSALYFCASSVGPTNEKLFFGSGTQLSVL.

The J gene is TRBJ1-3, the V gene TRBV10-1; 7 bases are shared with TRBD1. Germline lookup yields CDR1 WNHNN and CDR2 SYGVQD (reference sequence). The V segment lost 11 bases and the J segment 0 bases; nucleotides outside the gene matches: 10. This CDR3 contains 15 residues. The CDR3 nucleotides are TGCGCCGGGTACAGGGGTCCCCGCTCTGGAAACACCATATATTTT. This translates into CAGYRGPRSGNTIYF.

This clone was detected only once. The chain couples TRBV23-1 to TRBJ2-4; possibly TRBD2 for D (7 bases). TRBV23-1 is placed among ORFs of uncertain function. V lost 2 bases and J 6 bases, leaving 8 bases between the germline ends. This CDR3 is 13 amino acids long. CDR3 DNA: TGCGCCAGCAGTCAACGGGGGGCAAACATTCAGTACTTC. Protein: CASSQRGANIQYF.

This clone was picked up one time. The chain is built from TRBV7-2 and TRBJ1-3, with D perhaps TRBD1 (5 bases). Trimming stripped 4 bases from V and 4 bases from J, with 11 bases between. This CDR3 has 14 amino acids. Germline CDR1 SGHTA, CDR2 FQGNSA. CDR3 sequence: CASSSGGVGNTIYF. CDR3 nucleotides: TGTGCCAGCAGCTCAGGAGGGGTGGGAAACACCATATATTTT.

This rearrangement joins TRBV7-2 to TRBJ2-5; D remains unclear. Germline CDR1 is SGHTA and CDR2 is FQGNSA. Trimming left V 10 bases short and J 0 bases short, with 15 bases between. The CDR3 length is 14 residues. CDR3 bases: TGTGCCACCCAACACAAGACTTACCAAGAGACCCAGTACTTC. Its translation is CATQHKTYQETQYF.

This clone showed up just once. J is TRBJ2-1 and V is TRBV28; a weak D match, TRBD2 (7 bases). The CDR3 is 15 residues long. CDR1 MDHEN and CDR2 SYDVKM come from the germline V gene. V lost 6 bases and J 2 bases, leaving 14 bases between the germline ends. CDR3 sequence reads: CASRGPGGTYNEQFF. The CDR3 DNA reads as TGTGCCAGCAGGGGACCGGGGGGCACCTACAATGAGCAGTTCTTC.

The table lists this clone with a few counts. The DNA for the CDR3 is TGTGCCAGTAGTATAGATCCCTTGGCGGGTCAGCCCCAGCATTTT. This translates into CASSIDPLAGQPQHF. This rearrangement joins TRBV19 to TRBJ1-5, with D hard to call. The CDR3 sequence is 15 residues long. Germline V CDR1 and CDR2: LNHDA, SQIVND (reference sequence). V was trimmed by 0 bases and J by 6 bases, leaving 12 bases between them.

The rearrangement uses TRBV14 and TRBJ1-6, with a tentative D call TRBD1 (6 bases). This CDR3 region has 17 residues. V was clipped by 2 bases and J by 12 bases, with 23 bases between them. CDR1 SGHDN and CDR2 FVKESK come from the germline V gene. CDR3 amino acids: CASSQRWVQGGLGPLHF. The CDR3 coding sequence is TGTGCCAGCAGCCAAAGATGGGTACAGGGAGGATTAGGACCCCTCCACTTT. Full variable domain (missing parts from reference TRBV14 and TRBJ1-6): EAGVTQFPSHSVIEKGQTVTLRCDPISGHDNLYWYRRVMGKEIKFLLHFVKESKQDESGMPNNRFLAERTGGTYSTLKVQPAELEDSGVYFCASSQRWVQGGLGPLHFGNGTRLTVT.

This sequence joins TRBV5-1 and TRBJ2-3, with TRBD2 as a possible D gene (6 bases). The CDR3 runs 16 residues. V was cut by 4 bases and J by 0 bases, with 15 bases left in between. Germline loops: CDR1 SGHRS, CDR2 YFSETQ. The CDR3 spells CASSPEGAISTDTQYF. The CDR3 region has the DNA TGCGCCAGCAGCCCGGAGGGTGCGATTAGCACAGATACGCAGTATTTT.

This rearrangement joins TRBV28 to TRBJ2-1, with 9 bases identical to TRBD2. Per germline, CDR1 MDHEN and CDR2 SYDVKM. The J segment lost 9 bases and the V segment lost 5 bases, leaving 2 bases of the junction unmatched. The CDR3 covers 12 residues. CDR3 sequence reads: CASSLAGIEQFF. For the CDR3, the DNA is TGTGCCAGCAGTCTAGCGGGAATTGAGCAGTTCTTC.

The chain carries TRBV12-3 or TRBV12-4 and TRBJ2-7; tentatively, D is TRBD2 (5 bases). This CDR3 has 11 amino acids. Trimming took off 7 bases at V and 3 bases at J, with 7 bases between the two ends. The CDR3 protein is CASNEGYEQYF. The CDR3 DNA follows: TGTGCCAGCAATGAGGGCTACGAGCAGTACTTC.

The chain combines TRBV7-8 with TRBJ1-3; possibly TRBD1 for D (5 bases). Per germline, CDR1 SGHVS and CDR2 FQNEAQ. The CDR3 covers 12 residues. V was cut by 5 bases and J by 7 bases, with 9 bases left in between. CDR3 coding DNA: TGTGCCAGCAGCCAGACAGTTAACACCATATATTTT. Amino acids: CASSQTVNTIYF.

V usage is TRBV2 and J usage is TRBJ1-2; 7 nucleotides agree with TRBD1. In germline, CDR1 is SNHLY, CDR2 FYNNEI. There are 14 residues in the CDR3. Trimming removed 2 bases from V and 4 bases from J; junction bases left unmatched: 4. As DNA, the CDR3 is TGTGCCAGCAGTGAAAGACAGGGCGGCTATGGCTACACCTTC. This encodes CASSERQGGYGYTF.

The genes are TRBV10-3 and TRBJ2-3, with D possibly being TRBD1 (6 bases). The CDR3 contains 13 residues. Per germline, CDR1 ENHRY and CDR2 SYGVKD. V lost 3 bases and J 3 bases, leaving 7 bases between the germline ends. The CDR3 DNA is TGTGCCATCAGTGATACAGGGACAGATACGCAGTATTTT. Protein product: CAISDTGTDTQYF.

This chain connects TRBV13 to TRBJ2-3, with 7 positions matching TRBD2. Germline-derived CDR1 and CDR2 are PRHDT and FYEKMQ (reference sequence). The CDR3 totals 14 residues. The V gene end was trimmed by 5 bases and the J gene end by 2 bases; junction bases not matched to a gene: 4. CDR3 protein: CASSKQRDTDTQYF. DNA for the CDR3: TGTGCCAGCAGCAAACAGCGGGACACAGATACGCAGTATTTT. The variable domain in full, with the rest retrieved from reference TRBV13 and TRBJ2-3, is AAGVIQSPRHLIKEKRETATLKCYPIPRHDTVYWYQQGPGQDPQFLISFYEKMQSDKGSIPDRFSAQQFSDYHSELNMSSLELGDSALYFCASSKQRDTDTQYFGPGTRLTVL.

V usage is TRBV19 and J usage is TRBJ1-5; 7 bases are a match to TRBD1. V gave up 5 bases and J gave up 4 bases; unmatched junction bases: 11. Per the germline V gene, CDR1 is LNHDA and CDR2 is SQIVND (reference sequence). The CDR3 runs to 16 residues. CDR3 sequence (DNA): TGTGCCAGTAGTCACGGGGGGCCAGGGGGTAATCAGCCCCAGCATTTT. Amino acids: CASSHGGPGGNQPQHF.

This chain connects TRBV7-6 to TRBJ2-3; 7 bases agree with TRBD2. Germline CDR1 SGHVS, CDR2 FNYEAQ. The V and J ends lost 1 base and 2 bases, in that order; junction bases with no gene match: 9. This CDR3 contains 17 residues. CDR3 loop: CASSLVGGGSHTDTQYF. In DNA, the CDR3 is TGTGCCAGCAGCTTAGTTGGCGGGGGTTCGCACACAGATACGCAGTATTTT.

This rearrangement joins TRBV11-2 to TRBJ1-1, with 8 bases aligning to TRBD1. The length of the CDR3 is 14 residues. The germline V gene has CDR1 SGHAT and CDR2 FQNNGV. J lost 4 bases, V lost 2 bases, and 3 bases had no gene match. The CDR3 coding sequence is TGTGCCAGCAGCTTACAGGGGGCGAGCACTGAAGCTTTCTTT. This encodes CASSLQGASTEAFF.

V usage is TRBV5-1 and J usage is TRBJ2-1, with 9 bases that match TRBD2. The CDR3 contains 14 residues. Per the germline V gene, CDR1 is SGHRS and CDR2 is YFSETQ. Unmatched junction bases numbered 3, after V lost 6 bases and J lost 2 bases. CDR3 coding DNA: TGCGCCAGCACCGGGACTAGCACCTACAATGAGCAGTTCTTC. Translation: CASTGTSTYNEQFF.